These 21 T cell receptor beta chains were all obtained from the same sample, sequenced in a study of beta chain features in type 1 diabetes. TCRB transcripts that were expressed got sequenced, as all of the isolated RNA had been reverse transcribed. Assay used: immunoSEQ multiplex PCR; TCRdb lists only in-frame clones, some missing. The data show 160,000 or so clones, 9% to 10% seen once. The specimen sequenced was central memory CD4+ T cells from blood. The receptors derive from a woman younger than 30 in good health.

This clone was seen more than once but under ten times. The chain has TRBV5-6 and TRBJ1-2; D possibly corresponds to TRBD1 (5 bases). CDR1 and CDR2 from the germline V gene are SGHDT and YYEEEE. CDR3 length: 11 amino acids. The V end lost 3 bases, the J end lost 8 bases, and 8 bases lay between the germline ends. The CDR3 reads CASSWGGGYTF. DNA for the CDR3: TGTGCCAGCAGCTGGGGGGGAGGCTACACCTTC.

This clone showed up just a few times. This rearrangement joins TRBV2 to TRBJ1-1, with D maybe TRBD1 (6 bases). V was trimmed by 7 bases and J by 1 base, leaving 13 bases between them. The CDR3 contains 14 residues. From germline, CDR1 is SNHLY and CDR2 FYNNEI. The CDR3 spells CASKGRGRNTEAFF. CDR3 coding DNA: TGTGCCAGCAAGGGCAGGGGAAGGAACACTGAAGCTTTCTTT.

The V and J genes are TRBV7-9 and TRBJ2-1, with 8 positions matching TRBD2. The CDR3 contains 13 residues. Losses at the gene ends were 10 bases for V and 9 bases for J; bases not matched to a gene: 11. From germline, CDR1 is SEHNR and CDR2 FQNEAQ (reference sequence). CDR3 nucleotide sequence: TGTGCCAACGGGGGGGGTATTATAGGTGAGCAGTTCTTC. Residues: CANGGGIIGEQFF.

The rearrangement uses TRBV9 and TRBJ2-2, with D tentatively TRBD2 (6 bases). CDR3 length: 14 amino acids. Between the trimmed V and J ends, which lost 1 base and 6 bases, there was a span of 10 bases. Germline V gives CDR1 SGDLS, CDR2 YYNGEE. The CDR3 DNA reads TGTGCCAGCAGCGTACTGGGGGAGGCCGGGGAGCTGTTTTTT. It codes for CASSVLGEAGELFF.

The sample holds a few counts of this clone. This rearrangement joins TRBV7-2 to TRBJ1-5, with a possible D match to TRBD1 (5 bases). The V and J ends lost 1 base and 4 bases respectively, with 8 bases between them. CDR1 is SGHTA and CDR2 is FQGNSA in the germline V gene. The CDR3 extends over 14 amino acids. The CDR3 sequence: CASSLVQANQPQHF. The CDR3 DNA reads TGTGCCAGCAGCTTAGTACAGGCTAATCAGCCCCAGCATTTT.

The chain employs TRBV6-5 and TRBJ2-5; 9 bases align to TRBD1. The CDR3 sequence is 14 residues long. V shed 6 bases and J 5 bases; nucleotides not matched to a gene: 7. The germline gives CDR1 MNHEY, CDR2 SVGAGI. This CDR3 reads CASRETGGAETQYF. CDR3 in DNA: TGTGCCAGCAGAGAGACAGGGGGAGCGGAGACCCAGTACTTC.

This clone has only a few counts. The rearrangement uses TRBV2 and TRBJ2-7, with TRBD1 matching 9 bases. The ends lost 6 bases at V and 6 bases at J; junction bases unmatched: 3. There are 12 residues in the CDR3. Germline V gene data show CDR1 as SNHLY and CDR2 as FYNNEI. Here the CDR3 DNA reads TGTGCCAGCAGCGACAGGGGGGGCGAGCAGTACTTC. It encodes CASSDRGGEQYF.

This chain connects TRBV2 to TRBJ2-1; D unresolved. CDR3 length: 13 amino acids. Germline V lookup: CDR1 SNHLY, CDR2 FYNNEI. The V gene lost 8 bases and the J gene lost 0 bases, with 8 bases spanning the gap. Here the CDR3 reads CASGLSSYNEQFF. Here the CDR3 DNA reads TGTGCCAGCGGTCTTAGCTCCTACAATGAGCAGTTCTTC.

The chain links TRBV20-1 to TRBJ1-1; unclear D gene. The CDR3 sequence is 11 residues long. Trimming left V 1 base short and J 7 bases short, with 7 bases between. Per the germline V gene, CDR1 is DFQATT and CDR2 is SNEGSKA (reference sequence). The CDR3 sequence: CSARAGVEAFF. The CDR3 DNA follows: TGCAGTGCTAGAGCCGGGGTTGAAGCTTTCTTT.

This clone was picked up a small number of times. The rearrangement uses TRBV4-3 and TRBJ2-3; 7 nucleotides match TRBD2. The CDR3 runs 19 residues. The V gene's germline CDR1 is LGHNA and CDR2 YSLEER. The trim removed 2 bases at V and 0 bases at J, leaving 14 bases unmatched. As DNA, the CDR3 is TGCGCCAGCAGCCAACTCCAGACTAGCCCGACAGACAGCACAGATACGCAGTATTTT. This encodes CASSQLQTSPTDSTDTQYF.

This clone was seen a few times. J is TRBJ1-1 and V is TRBV5-1; D uncertain. Trimming cost V 4 bases and J 3 bases, with 19 bases left between them. The CDR3 runs to 16 residues. Germline assignment: CDR1 SGHRS and CDR2 YFSETQ. CDR3 nucleotide sequence: TGCGCCAGCAGCCTGTCTGGTCCGGGGATGTACACTGAAGCTTTCTTT. Translation gives CASSLSGPGMYTEAFF.

This clone was recorded at least ten times. Mismatch with germline at one junction end may stem from a read error. V is TRBV6-5 and J is TRBJ1-1; possible D gene TRBD1, 6 bases. The CDR3 has 14 amino acids. The germline V gene encodes CDR1 MNHEY and CDR2 SVGAGI. CDR3 sequence: CASSYGQSHTEAFF. CDR3 in DNA: TGTGCCAGTAGTTACGGACAGTCTCACACTGAAGCTTTCTTT.

This clone was seen many times. V and J are TRBV30 and TRBJ2-7; 14 nucleotides match TRBD2. This CDR3 has 17 residues. J was trimmed by 0 bases and V by 7 bases; bases with no gene match: 11. The V gene's germline CDR1 is GTSNPN and CDR2 SVGIG (reference sequence). CDR3 sequence (DNA): TGTGCCTCCTCGACTAGCGGGAGGGCCCTCAGCTCCTACGAGCAGTACTTC. As protein: CASSTSGRALSSYEQYF.

There are a few counts of this clone. CDR3 DNA: TGTGCCAGCAGTGAGTACAGCCGCACAGATACGCAGTATTTT. Translation gives CASSEYSRTDTQYF. The chain carries TRBV2 and TRBJ2-3; D unresolved. V lost 3 bases and J 1 base, leaving 8 bases between the germline ends. This CDR3 is 14 amino acids long. In germline, CDR1 is SNHLY, CDR2 FYNNEI. Variable domain in full (rest from reference TRBV2 and TRBJ2-3): EPEVTQTPSHQVTQMGQEVILRCVPISNHLYFYWYRQILGQKVEFLVSFYNNEISEKSEIFDDQFSVERPDGSNFTLKIRSTKLEDSAMYFCASSEYSRTDTQYFGPGTRLTVL.

This clone was counted only a few times. The rearrangement uses TRBV7-8 and TRBJ2-7, with D possibly matching TRBD1 (6 bases). Germline loops: CDR1 SGHVS, CDR2 FQNEAQ. CDR3 length equals 16 residues. V was clipped by 2 bases and J by 1 base, with 15 bases between them. CDR3 nucleotide sequence: TGTGCCAGCAGCTTAAATTTCGAGACAGGATCCTACGAGCAGTACTTC. Translation: CASSLNFETGSYEQYF.

This clone was observed a single time. The chain links TRBV7-2 to TRBJ1-2; 10 bases are shared with TRBD1. This CDR3 region has 16 residues. V was pared by 7 bases and J by 7 bases, with 15 bases of the junction left unmatched. CDR1 and CDR2 from the germline V gene are SGHTA and FQGNSA. CDR3: CASNQGGGQGSFGYTF. The DNA for the CDR3 is TGTGCCAGCAACCAGGGGGGGGGACAGGGGTCTTTTGGCTACACCTTC.

The chain links TRBV5-6 to TRBJ1-1, with no clear D. The CDR3 has 15 residues. CDR1 is SGHDT and CDR2 is YYEEEE in the germline V gene. The germline V and J ends were trimmed by 4 bases and 8 bases, with 21 bases remaining between them. CDR3 protein: CASSRLGRTGGEAFF. The CDR3 region has the DNA TGTGCCAGCAGCCGGCTAGGCAGGACGGGAGGGGAAGCTTTCTTT.

Points on this clone: Relative to the germline gene, one junction end is altered; a read error may explain this. The chain has TRBV7-9 and TRBJ2-7; 8 nucleotides line up with TRBD2. Germline assignment: CDR1 SEHNR and CDR2 FQNEAQ (reference sequence). The CDR3 has 12 amino acids. The DNA of the CDR3 is TGTGCCAGCACCCGAGAGGGACTAGTACGGCACTTC. As protein: CASTREGLVRHF. The full variable domain, its missing parts supplied by reference TRBV7-9 and TRBJ2-7, is DTGVSQNPRHKITKRGQNVTFRCDPISEHNRLYWYRQTLGQGPEFLTYFQNEAQLEKSRLLSDRFSAERPKGSFSTLEIQRTEQGDSAMYLCASTREGLVRHFGPGTRLTVT.

The chain is built from TRBV29-1 and TRBJ2-5, with a tentative D call TRBD2 (6 bases). This CDR3 spans 14 amino acids. In germline, CDR1 is SQVTM, CDR2 ANQGSEA. Trimming removed 1 base at V and 4 bases at J, with 13 bases between. The CDR3 is CSVEAGVGGETQYF. The CDR3 region has the DNA TGCAGCGTTGAAGCGGGGGTCGGGGGAGAGACCCAGTACTTC.

The chain couples TRBV5-6 to TRBJ1-5, with D perhaps matching TRBD1 (6 bases). Germline CDR1 is SGHDT and CDR2 is YYEEEE. This CDR3 is built from 13 residues. Trimming stripped 3 bases from V and 5 bases from J, with 9 bases between. The CDR3 loop reads CASSSQGDQPQHF. CDR3 DNA: TGTGCCAGCAGCTCACAGGGTGATCAGCCCCAGCATTTT.

This clone was seen repeatedly, ten times or more. This chain connects TRBV4-1 to TRBJ2-3; 13 bases line up with TRBD2. CDR3 length: 18 residues. CDR1 is MGHRA and CDR2 is YSYEKL in the germline V gene. V was clipped by 0 bases and J by 1 base; unmatched bases: 4. CDR3 DNA: TGCGCCAGCAGCCAAGATCGGACTAGCGGGAGAGGCACAGATACGCAGTATTTT. This sequence encodes CASSQDRTSGRGTDTQYF.